This T cell receptor (beta chain) comes out of a study of cytomegalovirus exposure and HLA in healthy donors. Study summary: Inside one of the first data releases sat about 85 million unique TCRs taken from HLA-typed donors. Study conclusions and caveats: Later work found that TCR association rates differed between HLA loci; DRB1 had the most and HLA-C the fewest. Across donors, presence/absence analyses took sequencing depth to be roughly uniform.

Likely unrecorded immune exposures existed in these nominally healthy donors. Remarks on this clone: Its antigen is as yet unknown.

V lost 0 bases and J 1 base, leaving 10 bases between the germline ends. The CDR3 is made up of 15 amino acids. Germline CDR1 reads SGHDT; CDR2 reads YYEEEE. In the PCR, 60 Vbeta and 13 Jbeta primers were used. Repertoires were generated with immunoSEQ multiplex PCR, while TCRdb's copy carries only in-frame clones and drops some. The profile shows about 150,000 clones, more than 75% of them singletons. Sequenced: PBMCs. The chain is built from TRBV5-6 and TRBJ2-5; no clear D. The receptor's source is a man aged 25 to 40 in good health and CMV-seropositive. The CDR3 DNA reads as TGTGCCAGCAGCTTGGAGCGACTGACCCAAGAGACCCAGTACTTC. Translated: CASSLERLTQETQYF.